The source of this T cell receptor (beta chain) is a study of blood T cell repertoires in COVID-19 (dated by TCRdb to about 2020). About the full investigation: Samples covering the acute and convalescent phases of COVID-19 were provided by collaborators in the United States, Italy and Spain. The material from the prospective study consisted of cDNA or gDNA derived from T cells, B-cell-depleted T cells, or PBMCs. Subjects who had been exposed to COVID-19, were actively infected with it, or had recovered from it provided the deeply sampled blood TCRbeta repertoires that made up the dataset. The repertoires were released in a freely available public database meant as a resource for research on the immune response to SARS-CoV-2. Samples were obtained from the ongoing ImmuneRACE study (first 160 participants) and from about 1,300 subjects provided by 6 global collaborators. The sample metadata nearly always contained a de-identified subject ID, COVID-19 status, age in years and sex. Where HLA class I and class II types were available, the types were taken from metadata supplied by the sample provider, not from assay-based typing.

TCRbeta CDR3 regions were amplified from genomic DNA using the immunoSEQ Assay, a bias-controlled multiplex PCR. In the source study's methods: The number of nucleated cells in each sample was estimated from the amplification of reference gene primers within the assay. Sequence reads were collapsed and filtered to measure the absolute abundance of every unique TCRbeta CDR3 rearrangement. For each sample, productive Simpson clonality was calculated as the square root of Simpson's diversity index across productive rearrangements. The table comes from immuneACCESS by way of TCRdb, which keeps in-frame sequences with V and J called. Part of the clones is missing from these tables; in studies checked, under half for an unresolved V gene and the rest for unknown reasons. The DNA was the basis for D and trimming; V, J and clone size are from that table. The sample records 150,000 or so clones, roughly 88% of which are singletons. The ten largest clonotypes hold approximately 14% of the sample.

Summary of the overall study and its limitations: The amount of clinical and demographic metadata varied by source and participant and was provided uncurated.

From cysteine to phenylalanine, the CDR3 is 15 amino acids long. This entry keeps only the CDR3 DNA: 45 bases, framed from base 1. Via the germline V gene, CDR1 is SGHDN and CDR2 FVKESK. The germline ends are 13 bases apart after V is trimmed by 3 bases and J by 2 bases. Participants in the prospective study were aged about 18 to 95 years, lived in about two dozen United States geographic areas, and enrolled through a virtual design. In the prospective study, participants were assigned to cohorts based on the clinical history participants reported in a screening survey and a study questionnaire. For ImmuneRACE Cohort 3, a participant was defined as recovered based on two consecutive negative NP/OP PCR tests, clearance by a healthcare professional, or resolution of symptoms. In the prospective study, mobile phlebotomists collected whole blood, serum and a nasopharyngeal or oropharyngeal swab from each participant. Prospective study participants could optionally give additional blood draws and questionnaires over an approximately two-month period. Before DNA extraction, prospective study blood samples were shipped either frozen or at room temperature.

Regarding this clone: Its antigen has not been determined. Base qualities were left out, and no much larger clone turns up one base away.

The sequence was obtained from a man between 50 and 59 years old who had recovered from COVID-19. The sequence links TRBV14 to TRBJ1-1, with a weak D call of TRBD1 (6 bases match). Material: PBMCs or T cells enriched from blood (not recorded which). The CDR3 region reads CASSQKQGPNTEAFF. The DNA sequence follows: TGTGCCAGCAGCCAGAAACAGGGCCCAAACACTGAAGCTTTCTTT.